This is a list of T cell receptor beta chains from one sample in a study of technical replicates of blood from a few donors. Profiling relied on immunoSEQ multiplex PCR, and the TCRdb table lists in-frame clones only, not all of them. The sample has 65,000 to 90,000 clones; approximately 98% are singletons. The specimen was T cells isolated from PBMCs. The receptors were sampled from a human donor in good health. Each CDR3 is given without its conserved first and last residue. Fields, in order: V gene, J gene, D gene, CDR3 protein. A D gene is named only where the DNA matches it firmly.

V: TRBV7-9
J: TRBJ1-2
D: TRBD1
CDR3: ASSSALETGWDGYT

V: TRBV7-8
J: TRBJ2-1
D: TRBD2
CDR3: ASSLVQREGTNEQF

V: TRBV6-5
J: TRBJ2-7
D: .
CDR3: ASSYSVGSSYEQY

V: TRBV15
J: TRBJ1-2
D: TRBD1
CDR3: ATSWTGVGYGYT

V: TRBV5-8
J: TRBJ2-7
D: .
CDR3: ASSFPGFYEQY

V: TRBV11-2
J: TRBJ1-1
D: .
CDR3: ASSLDFGQGFFAEAF

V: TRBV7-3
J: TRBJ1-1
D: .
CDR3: ASSFRDGSTEAF

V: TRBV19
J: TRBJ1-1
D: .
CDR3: ASSLRRESLEAF

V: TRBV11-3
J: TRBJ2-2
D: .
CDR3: ASSLGLWRDTGELF

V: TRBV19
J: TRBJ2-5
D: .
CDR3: ASSITQDRGETQY

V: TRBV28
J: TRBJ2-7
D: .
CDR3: ASSLETSGYEQY

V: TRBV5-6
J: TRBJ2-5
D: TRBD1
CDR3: ASNGDSPKETQY

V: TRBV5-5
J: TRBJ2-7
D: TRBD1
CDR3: ASSLTGGYEQY

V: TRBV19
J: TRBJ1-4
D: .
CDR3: ASSIGGTSIGEKLF

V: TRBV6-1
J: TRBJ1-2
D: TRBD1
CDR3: ASSGGQGLYGYT

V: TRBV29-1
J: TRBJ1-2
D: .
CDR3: SVDGGGLTYGYT

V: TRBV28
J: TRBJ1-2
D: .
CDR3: ASSVPLQGPYGYT

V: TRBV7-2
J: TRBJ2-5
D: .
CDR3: ASSLRRGGQETQY

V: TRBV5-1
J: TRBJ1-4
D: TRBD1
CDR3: ASSNPYRGANEKLF

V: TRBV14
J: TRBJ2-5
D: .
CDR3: ASSQDGRAGETQY

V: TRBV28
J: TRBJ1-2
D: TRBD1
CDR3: ASRSTGGAYGYT

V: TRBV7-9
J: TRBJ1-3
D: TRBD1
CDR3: ASSLTGAGGNTIY

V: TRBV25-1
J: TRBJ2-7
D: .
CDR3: ATGQSYEQY

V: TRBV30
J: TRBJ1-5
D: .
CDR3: AWSRDTYQPQH

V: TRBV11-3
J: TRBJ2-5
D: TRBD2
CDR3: ASSLVVHRASGAQETQY

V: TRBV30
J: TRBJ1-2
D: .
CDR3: AWSPRGRVGYGYT

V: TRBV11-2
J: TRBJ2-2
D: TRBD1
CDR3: ASNLQGSTGELF

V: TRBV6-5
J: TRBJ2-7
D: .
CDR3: ASSGLSYEQY

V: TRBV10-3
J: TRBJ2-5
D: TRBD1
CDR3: AISERDRAQETQY

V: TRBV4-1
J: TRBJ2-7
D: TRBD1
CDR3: ASSYRQGQDEQY

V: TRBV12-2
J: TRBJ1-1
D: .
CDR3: ASRLVGGEAEAF

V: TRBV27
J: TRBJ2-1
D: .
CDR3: ASSFTRSSYNEQF

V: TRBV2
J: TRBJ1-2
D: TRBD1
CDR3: ASSVGTVYGYT

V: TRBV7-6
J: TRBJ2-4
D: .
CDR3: ASSPDSLIAKNIQY

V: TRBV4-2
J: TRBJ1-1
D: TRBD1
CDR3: ASSDDRGPTEAF

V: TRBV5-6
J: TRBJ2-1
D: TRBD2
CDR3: ASSPQRDLNEQF

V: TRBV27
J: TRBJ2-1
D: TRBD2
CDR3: ASSFSGRRVEQF

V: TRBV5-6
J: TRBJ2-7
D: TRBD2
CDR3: ASSRLAGVYEQY

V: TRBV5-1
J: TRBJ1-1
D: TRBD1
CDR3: ASSLVGGGNTEAF

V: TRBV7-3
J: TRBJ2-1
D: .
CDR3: ASSLLPLGGALNYNEQF

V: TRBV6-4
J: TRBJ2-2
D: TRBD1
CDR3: ASSTGTGETGELF

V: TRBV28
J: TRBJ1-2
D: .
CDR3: ASSLSKNNYGYT

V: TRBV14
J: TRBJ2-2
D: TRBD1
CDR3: ASSLYFGTDMNTGELF

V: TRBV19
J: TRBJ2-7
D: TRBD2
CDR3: ASSIGGGYEQY

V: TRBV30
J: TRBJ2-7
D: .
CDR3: AWLRDYEQY

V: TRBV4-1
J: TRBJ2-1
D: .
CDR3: ASSQGVAFGLEAYNEQF

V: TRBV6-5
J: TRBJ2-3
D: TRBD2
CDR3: ASSSTLAGAKDTQY

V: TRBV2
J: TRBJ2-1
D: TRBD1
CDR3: ASRGTGGDWHEQF

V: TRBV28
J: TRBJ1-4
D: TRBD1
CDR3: ASRWRQGAGATNEKLF

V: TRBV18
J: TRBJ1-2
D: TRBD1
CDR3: ASSPVQGSYGYT

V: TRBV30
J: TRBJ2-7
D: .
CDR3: AWSVIPRIHEQY